This T cell receptor beta chain comes out of a study of T cell clones after liver transplantation. Turning to the study itself: A pre-transplant mixed lymphocyte reaction with TCRbeta sequencing defined graft-donor-reactive clones followed in post-transplant blood. Three of eight recipients were HCV-positive; others had non-autoimmune, non-viral indications. Study results and caveats: Graft donor-reactive T cells may have migrated into the graft rather than being deleted.

As regards this clone: What it recognizes is unknown.

Sequenced by immunoSEQ multiplex PCR; TCRdb stores in-frame clones only, minus some. This sample has 55,000 to 80,000 clones, with about nine tenths found just once. V lost 5 bases and J lost 3, with 8 bases in between. The CDR3 loop spans 13 amino acids. Germline assignment: CDR1 SGHAT and CDR2 FQDESV (reference sequence). Sample: CD4+ T cells from blood, taken before liver transplant. The TCR sequence derives from a human donor who received a liver transplant. This rearrangement joins TRBV11-1 to TRBJ2-1; D is possibly TRBD1 (6 bases). This chain's CDR3 is CASSPDSYNEQFF. The CDR3 DNA is TGTGCCAGCAGCCCGGACAGCTACAATGAGCAGTTCTTC.